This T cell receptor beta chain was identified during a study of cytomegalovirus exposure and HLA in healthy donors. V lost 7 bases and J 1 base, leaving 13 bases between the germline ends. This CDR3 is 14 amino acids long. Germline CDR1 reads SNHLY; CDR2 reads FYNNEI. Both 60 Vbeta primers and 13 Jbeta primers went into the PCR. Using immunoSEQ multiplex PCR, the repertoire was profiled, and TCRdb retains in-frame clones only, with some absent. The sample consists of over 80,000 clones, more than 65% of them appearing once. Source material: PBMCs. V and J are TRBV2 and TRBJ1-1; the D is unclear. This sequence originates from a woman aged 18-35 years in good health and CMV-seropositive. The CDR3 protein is CASIMTAANTEAFF. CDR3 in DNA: TGTGCCAGCATTATGACTGCTGCGAACACTGAAGCTTTCTTT.